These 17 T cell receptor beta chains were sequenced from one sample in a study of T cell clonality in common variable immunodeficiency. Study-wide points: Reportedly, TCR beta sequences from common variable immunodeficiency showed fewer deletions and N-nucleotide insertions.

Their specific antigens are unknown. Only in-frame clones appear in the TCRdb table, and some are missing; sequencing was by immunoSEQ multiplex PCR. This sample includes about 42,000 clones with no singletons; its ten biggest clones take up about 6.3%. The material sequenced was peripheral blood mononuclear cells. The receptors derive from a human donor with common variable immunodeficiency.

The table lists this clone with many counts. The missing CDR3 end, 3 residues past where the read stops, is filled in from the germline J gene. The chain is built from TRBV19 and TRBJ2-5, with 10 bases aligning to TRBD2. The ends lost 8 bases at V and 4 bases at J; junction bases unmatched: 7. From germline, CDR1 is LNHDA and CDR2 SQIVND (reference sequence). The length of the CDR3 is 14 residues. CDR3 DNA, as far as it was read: TGTGCCAGTTCACCTAGCGGGAGTCTAGAGACC. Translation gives CASSPSGSLET. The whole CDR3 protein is CASSPSGSLETQYF.

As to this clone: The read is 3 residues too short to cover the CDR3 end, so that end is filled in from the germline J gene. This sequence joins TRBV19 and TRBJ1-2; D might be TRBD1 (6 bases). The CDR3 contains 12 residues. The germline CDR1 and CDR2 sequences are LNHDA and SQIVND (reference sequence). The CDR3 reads CASGTGIRGYTF. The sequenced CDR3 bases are TGTGCCAGTGGTACAGGGATTCGGGGC.

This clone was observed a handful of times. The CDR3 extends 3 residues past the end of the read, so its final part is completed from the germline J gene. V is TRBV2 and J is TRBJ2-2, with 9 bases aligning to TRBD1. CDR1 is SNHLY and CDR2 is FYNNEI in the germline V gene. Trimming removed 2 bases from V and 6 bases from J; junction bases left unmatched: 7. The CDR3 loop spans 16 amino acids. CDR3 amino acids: CASSELGTGLPGELFF. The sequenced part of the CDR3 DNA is TGTGCCAGCAGTGAACTGGGGACAGGGCTCCCCGGGGAG.

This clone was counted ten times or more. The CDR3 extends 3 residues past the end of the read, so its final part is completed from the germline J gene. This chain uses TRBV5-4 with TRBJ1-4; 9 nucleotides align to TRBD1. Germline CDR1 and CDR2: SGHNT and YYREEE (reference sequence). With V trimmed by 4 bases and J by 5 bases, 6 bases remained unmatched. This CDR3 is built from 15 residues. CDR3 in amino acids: CASSAPGQGNEKLFF. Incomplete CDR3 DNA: TGTGCCAGCAGCGCCCCGGGACAGGGAAATGAAAAA.

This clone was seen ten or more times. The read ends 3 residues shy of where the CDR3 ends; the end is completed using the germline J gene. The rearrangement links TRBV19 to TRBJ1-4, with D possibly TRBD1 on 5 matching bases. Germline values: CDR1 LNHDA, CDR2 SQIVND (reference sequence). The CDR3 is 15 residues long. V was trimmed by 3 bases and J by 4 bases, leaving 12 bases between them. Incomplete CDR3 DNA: TGTGCCAGTAGTATCGGAGGGGCAGATAATGAAAAA. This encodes CASSIGGADNEK. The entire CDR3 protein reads CASSIGGADNEKLFF.

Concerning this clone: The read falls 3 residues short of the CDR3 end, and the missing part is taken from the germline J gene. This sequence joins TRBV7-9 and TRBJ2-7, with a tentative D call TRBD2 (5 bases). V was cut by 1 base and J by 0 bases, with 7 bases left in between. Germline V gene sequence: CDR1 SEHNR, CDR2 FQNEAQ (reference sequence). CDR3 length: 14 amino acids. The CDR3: CASSLGGFSYEQYF. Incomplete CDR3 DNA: TGTGCCAGCAGCTTAGGCGGGTTCTCCTACGAG.

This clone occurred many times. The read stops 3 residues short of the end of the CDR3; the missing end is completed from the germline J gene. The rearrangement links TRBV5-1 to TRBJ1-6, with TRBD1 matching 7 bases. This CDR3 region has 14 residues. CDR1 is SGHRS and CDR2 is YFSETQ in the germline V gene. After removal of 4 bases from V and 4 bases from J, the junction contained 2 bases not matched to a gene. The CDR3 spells CASSVGQYNSPLHF. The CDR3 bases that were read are TGCGCCAGCAGCGTGGGACAGTATAATTCACCC.

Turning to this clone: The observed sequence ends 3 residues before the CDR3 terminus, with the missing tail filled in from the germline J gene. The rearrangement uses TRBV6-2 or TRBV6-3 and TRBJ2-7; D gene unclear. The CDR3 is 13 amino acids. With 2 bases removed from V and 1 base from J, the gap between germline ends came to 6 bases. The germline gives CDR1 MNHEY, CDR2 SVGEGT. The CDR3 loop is CASSYRASYEQYF. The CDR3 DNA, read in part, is TGTGCCAGCAGTTACAGGGCGTCCTACGAG.

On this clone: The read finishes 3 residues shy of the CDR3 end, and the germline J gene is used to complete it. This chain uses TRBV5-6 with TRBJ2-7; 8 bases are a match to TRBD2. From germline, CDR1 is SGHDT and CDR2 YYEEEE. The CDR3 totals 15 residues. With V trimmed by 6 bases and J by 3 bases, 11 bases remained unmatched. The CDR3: CASTLGLAGLYEQYF. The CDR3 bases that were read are TGTGCCAGCACCCTCGGACTAGCAGGGCTCTACGAG.

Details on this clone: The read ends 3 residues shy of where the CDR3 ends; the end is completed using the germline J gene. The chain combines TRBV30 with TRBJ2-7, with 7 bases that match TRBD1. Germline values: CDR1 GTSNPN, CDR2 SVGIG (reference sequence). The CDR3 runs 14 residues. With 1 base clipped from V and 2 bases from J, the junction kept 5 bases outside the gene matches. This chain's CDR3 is CAWSGEGATYEQYF. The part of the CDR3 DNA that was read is TGTGCCTGGAGTGGAGAGGGGGCAACCTACGAG. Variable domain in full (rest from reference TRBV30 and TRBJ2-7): SQTIHQWPATLVQPVGSPLSLECTVEGTSNPNLYWYRQAAGRGLQLLFYSVGIGQISSEVPQNLSASRPQDRQFILSSKKLLLSDSGFYLCAWSGEGATYEQYFGPGTRLTVT.

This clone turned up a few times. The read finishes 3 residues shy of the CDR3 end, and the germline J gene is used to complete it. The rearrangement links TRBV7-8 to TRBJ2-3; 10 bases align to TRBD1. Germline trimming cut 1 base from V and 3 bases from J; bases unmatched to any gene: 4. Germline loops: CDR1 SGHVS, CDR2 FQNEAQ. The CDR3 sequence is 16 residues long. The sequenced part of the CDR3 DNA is TGTGCCAGCAGCTTAGTGAGGACAGGGGGGACAGATACG. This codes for CASSLVRTGGTDT. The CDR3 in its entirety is CASSLVRTGGTDTQYF.

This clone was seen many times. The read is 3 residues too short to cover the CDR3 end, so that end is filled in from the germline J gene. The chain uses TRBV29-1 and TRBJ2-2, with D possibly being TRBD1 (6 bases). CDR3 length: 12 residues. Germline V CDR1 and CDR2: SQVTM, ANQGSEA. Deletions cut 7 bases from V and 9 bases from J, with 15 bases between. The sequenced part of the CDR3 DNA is TGCAGCGCTCAGGGAGACAGGCGGGAG. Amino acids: CSAQGDRRE. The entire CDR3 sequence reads CSAQGDRRELFF.

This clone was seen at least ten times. Incomplete CDR3 DNA: TGCGCCAGCAGCTTACATGGACAGGAGGGTGGAAACACC. Protein product: CASSLHGQEGGNT. The whole CDR3 protein reads CASSLHGQEGGNTIYF. This chain uses TRBV5-1 with TRBJ1-3; 7 bases line up with TRBD1. Read sequence stops 3 residues before the CDR3 end, and the germline J gene provides the missing end. This CDR3 comprises 16 residues. Germline assignment: CDR1 SGHRS and CDR2 YFSETQ. The V and J ends lost 2 bases and 3 bases, in that order; junction bases with no gene match: 8.

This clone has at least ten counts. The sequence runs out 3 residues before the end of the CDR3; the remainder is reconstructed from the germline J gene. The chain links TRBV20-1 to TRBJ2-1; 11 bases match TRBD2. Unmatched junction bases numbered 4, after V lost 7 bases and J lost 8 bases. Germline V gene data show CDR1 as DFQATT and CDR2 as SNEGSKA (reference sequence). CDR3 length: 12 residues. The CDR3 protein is CSVAGGGDEQFF. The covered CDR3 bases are TGCAGTGTAGCGGGAGGGGGGGATGAG.

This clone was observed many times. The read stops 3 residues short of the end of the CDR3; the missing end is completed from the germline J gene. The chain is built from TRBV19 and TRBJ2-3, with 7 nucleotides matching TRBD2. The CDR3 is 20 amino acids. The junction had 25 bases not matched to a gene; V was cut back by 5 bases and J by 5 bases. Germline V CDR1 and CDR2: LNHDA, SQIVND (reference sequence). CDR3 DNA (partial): TGTGCCAGTAGTTCAGGGACTACTAGAACCACCGGGACTTCCCGAGATACG. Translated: CASSSGTTRTTGTSRDT. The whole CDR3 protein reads CASSSGTTRTTGTSRDTQYF.

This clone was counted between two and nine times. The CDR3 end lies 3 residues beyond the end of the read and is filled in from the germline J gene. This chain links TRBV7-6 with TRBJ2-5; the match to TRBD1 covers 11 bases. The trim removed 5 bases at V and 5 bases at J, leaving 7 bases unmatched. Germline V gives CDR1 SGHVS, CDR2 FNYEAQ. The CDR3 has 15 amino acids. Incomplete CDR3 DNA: TGTGCCAGCAGCCAGGACAGGGGGCTTTGGGAGACC. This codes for CASSQDRGLWET. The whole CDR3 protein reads CASSQDRGLWETQYF.

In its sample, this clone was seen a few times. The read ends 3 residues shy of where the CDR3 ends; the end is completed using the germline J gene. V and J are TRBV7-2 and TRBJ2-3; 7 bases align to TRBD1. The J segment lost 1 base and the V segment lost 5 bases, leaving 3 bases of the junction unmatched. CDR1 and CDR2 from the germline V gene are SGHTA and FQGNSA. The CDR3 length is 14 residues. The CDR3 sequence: CASSRDRGTDTQYF. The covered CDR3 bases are TGTGCCAGCAGCAGAGACAGGGGCACAGATACG.